This section outlines one T cell receptor (beta chain) sequence together with its context. The data belong to a study of Tregs in tolerant kidney transplant recipients. The nonmyeloablative bone marrow transplants came from related graft donors, with transient mixed chimerism. This CDR3 is built from 12 residues. Germline V gene sequence: CDR1 ENHRY, CDR2 SYGVKD. After removal of 9 bases from V and 7 bases from J, the junction contained 6 bases not matched to a gene. The assay was immunoSEQ multiplex PCR, and TCRdb's table has in-frame clones only and misses some. The sample lists approximately 90,000 clones, 93% occurring once.

This specimen was CD4+ T cells from blood (PBMCs), taken 12 months after the transplant. V and J are TRBV10-3 and TRBJ1-3; TRBD1 matches 7 bases. This receptor was taken from a human patient who received a combined kidney and bone marrow transplant. Some T cells here may be from the graft donor. The CDR3 nucleotides read TGTGCCATAACCCAGGGGGAGAACACCATATATTTT. Protein product: CAITQGENTIYF.